This T cell receptor beta chain emerged from a study of long-term antiretroviral therapy in people with HIV. The United States was where all participants with HIV were treated. For this clone: The antigen remains unidentified.

immunoSEQ v3.0 was run at survey level. Clones were sequenced by immunoSEQ multiplex PCR, and TCRdb holds only the in-frame ones, with some missing. The sample holds 25,000 to 30,000 clones, roughly 82% seen once. The V gene end was trimmed by 6 bases and the J gene end by 5 bases; junction bases not matched to a gene: 5. The CDR3 is 13 residues long. Looked up from germline, CDR1 is MNHEY and CDR2 is SVGAGI. Study-wide results and limits: At every time point, clones expanded before ART dominated the repertoire.

The material sequenced was unsorted PBMCs, taken 1.1 years before starting antiretroviral therapy. The rearrangement links TRBV6-5 to TRBJ2-3; 7 nucleotides line up with TRBD2. This TCR was recovered from a woman in her 30s with HIV. Here the CDR3 DNA reads TGTGCCAGCAGGGCCGGGGGGATAGATACGCAGTATTTT. It yields the protein CASRAGGIDTQYF.